Shown below are 8 T cell receptor beta chains from a single sample sequenced in a study of vaccination effects on CD4 cells after COVID-19. Produced via immunoSEQ multiplex PCR; TCRdb's table is partial and in-frame only. This table holds about 28,000 clones, around 70% found once. Under the ViraFEST assay, PBMC were stimulated with viral peptide pools so that antigen-specific CD4+ T cells expanded. Sequencing was performed afterwards. On roughly day 9 of culture, CD4+ T cells were separated out. Two-dose BNT162b2 or mRNA-1273 vaccination was given to participants. These TCRs are of unknown antigen specificity. Sequencing used CD4+ T cells from PBMCs cultured with HCoV-NL63 spike peptides, obtained after COVID-19 vaccination. These receptors all stem from a human donor who received a COVID-19 vaccine.

This chain uses TRBV5-1 with TRBJ2-2; D is perhaps TRBD2 (5 bases). Trimming shortened V by 4 bases and J by 5 bases, and 12 bases separated the two germline ends. This CDR3 is built from 14 residues. Germline V lookup: CDR1 SGHRS, CDR2 YFSETQ. This CDR3 is CASSGPPGTGELFF. The CDR3 coding sequence is TGCGCCAGCAGCGGTCCCCCGGGGACCGGGGAGCTGTTTTTT.

The chain joins TRBV18 to TRBJ1-2; 7 nucleotides agree with TRBD1. Germline CDR1 and CDR2: KGHSH and LQKENI. The V gene end was trimmed by 5 bases and the J gene end by 1 base; junction bases not matched to a gene: 7. The CDR3 totals 15 residues. The CDR3 loop reads CASSEKTGINYGYTF. In DNA form, the CDR3 reads TGTGCCAGCTCAGAGAAGACAGGGATTAACTATGGCTACACCTTC.

The V call is TRBV5-4, the J call TRBJ2-7; D not resolved. V was clipped by 0 bases and J by 4 bases, with 5 bases between them. Germline V gene sequence: CDR1 SGHNT, CDR2 YYREEE (reference sequence). The CDR3 is 12 residues long. CDR3 nucleotide sequence: TGTGCCAGCAGCTTGGCGCAGTACGAGCAGTACTTC. It translates to CASSLAQYEQYF. Supplemented by reference TRBV5-4 and TRBJ2-7, the full variable domain reads ETGVTQSPTHLIKTRGQQVTLRCSSQSGHNTVSWYQQALGQGPQFIFQYYREEENGRGNFPPRFSGLQFPNYSSELNVNALELDDSALYLCASSLAQYEQYFGPGTRLTVT.

The genes are TRBV24-1 and TRBJ2-2; TRBD1 agrees at 8 bases. The V and J ends lost 3 bases and 3 bases, in that order; junction bases with no gene match: 5. Germline V gene lookup returns CDR1 KGHDR and CDR2 SFDVKD. CDR3 length: 16 amino acids. The CDR3 loop is CATSDTGQEHTGELFF. DNA for the CDR3: TGTGCCACCAGTGATACGGGACAGGAACACACCGGGGAGCTGTTTTTT.

This chain joins TRBV12-3 or TRBV12-4 and TRBJ2-7, with D hard to call. CDR3 length: 11 amino acids. With 3 bases removed from V and 4 bases from J, the gap between germline ends came to 4 bases. The CDR3 loop is CASSFVYEQYF. CDR3 sequence (DNA): TGTGCCAGCAGTTTTGTGTACGAGCAGTACTTC.

V usage is TRBV5-5 and J usage is TRBJ2-1; D is uncertain. The CDR3 has 14 residues. Trimming shortened V by 0 bases and J by 4 bases, and 8 bases separated the two germline ends. Germline values: CDR1 SGHKS, CDR2 YYEKEE (reference sequence). In DNA form, the CDR3 reads TGTGCCAGCAGCTTGGGGCGACGATACAATGAGCAGTTCTTC. Translated: CASSLGRRYNEQFF.

The chain couples TRBV5-1 to TRBJ2-3, with TRBD2 matching 7 bases. CDR1 is SGHRS and CDR2 is YFSETQ in the germline V gene. The CDR3 loop spans 14 amino acids. Unmatched junction bases numbered 3, after V lost 0 bases and J lost 5 bases. Here the CDR3 DNA reads TGCGCCAGCAGCTTGGAGGGGAGGGAAGATACGCAGTATTTT. It encodes CASSLEGREDTQYF.

V gene TRBV30 combines with J gene TRBJ1-2; D is ambiguous. This CDR3 is built from 13 residues. In germline, CDR1 is GTSNPN, CDR2 SVGIG (reference sequence). The V and J ends lost 0 bases and 5 bases respectively, with 10 bases between them. The CDR3 DNA reads TGTGCCTGGAGTGTCCCGGGGAGTTATGGCTACACCTTC. Protein sequence: CAWSVPGSYGYTF.